This T cell receptor (beta chain) was identified during a study of blood T cell repertoires in COVID-19. Data came from immunoSEQ multiplex PCR; TCRdb stores just in-frame clones and leaves some out. Of around 140,000 clones listed, roughly 83% are singletons. This CDR3 has 16 residues. The trim removed 0 bases at V and 0 bases at J, leaving 4 bases unmatched. Germline CDR1 and CDR2: GTSNPN and SVGIG (reference sequence). This sequence joins TRBV30 and TRBJ2-2; 7 nucleotides agree with TRBD2. This receptor was obtained from a woman older than 75 with acute or convalescent COVID-19. What was sequenced was peripheral blood. The CDR3, as DNA: TGTGCCTGGAGTGTACGTGGGAGGGCGAACACCGGGGAGCTGTTTTTT. It yields the protein CAWSVRGRANTGELFF.